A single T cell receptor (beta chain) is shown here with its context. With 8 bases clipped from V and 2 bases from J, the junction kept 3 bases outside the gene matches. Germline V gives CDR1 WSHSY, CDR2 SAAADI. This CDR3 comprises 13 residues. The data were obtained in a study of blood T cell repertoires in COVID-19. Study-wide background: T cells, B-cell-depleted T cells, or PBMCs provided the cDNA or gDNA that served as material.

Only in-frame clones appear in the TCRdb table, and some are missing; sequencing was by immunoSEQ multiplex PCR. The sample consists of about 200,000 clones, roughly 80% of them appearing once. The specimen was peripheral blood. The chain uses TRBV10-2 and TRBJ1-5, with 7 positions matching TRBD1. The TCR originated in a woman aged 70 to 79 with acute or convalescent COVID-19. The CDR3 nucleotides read TGCGCCAGCGCTGACAGGGGCAATCAGCCCCAGCATTTT. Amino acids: CASADRGNQPQHF.